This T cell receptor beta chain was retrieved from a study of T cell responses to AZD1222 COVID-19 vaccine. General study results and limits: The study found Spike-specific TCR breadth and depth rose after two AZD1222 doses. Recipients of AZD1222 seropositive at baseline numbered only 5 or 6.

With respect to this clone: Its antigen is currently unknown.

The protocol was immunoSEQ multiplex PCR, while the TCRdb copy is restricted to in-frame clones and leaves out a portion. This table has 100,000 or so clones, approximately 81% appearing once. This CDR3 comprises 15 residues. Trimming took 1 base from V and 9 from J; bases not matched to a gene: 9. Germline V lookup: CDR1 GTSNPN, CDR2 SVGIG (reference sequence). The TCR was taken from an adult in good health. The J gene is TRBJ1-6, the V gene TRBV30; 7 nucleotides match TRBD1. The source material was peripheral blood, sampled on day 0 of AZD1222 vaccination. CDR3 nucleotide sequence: TGTGCCTGGAGTGCCCAGGGACAGTTGGTTTCACCCCTCCACTTT. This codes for CAWSAQGQLVSPLHF.